The clone carrying this T cell receptor beta chain was seen only a few times. No antigen is known for it. V lost 1 base and J lost 7, with 5 bases in between. The germline gives CDR1 LGHDT, CDR2 YNNKEL (reference sequence). The length of the CDR3 is 12 residues. This sample stems from a study of T cells in tumors after PD-1 blockade. About the research overall: Patients had no prior checkpoint blockade, systemic immunosuppressants, or anti-cancer therapy within 4 weeks.

Profiling relied on immunoSEQ multiplex PCR, and the TCRdb table lists in-frame clones only, not all of them. The sample lists approximately 63,000 clones, around 72% seen once, with roughly 4.7% in the top ten. Overall study results and limits: Some novel exhausted tumor clones appeared in pre-treatment blood, suggesting peripheral recruitment.

Template: tumor biopsy or peripheral blood genomic DNA, 616-6,004 ng per sample. The chain joins TRBV3-1 (or the pseudogene TRBV3-2) to TRBJ1-5; unclear D gene. This receptor was taken from a human donor with basal cell carcinoma. Sequenced material: PBMCs, taken after anti-PD-1 treatment. The DNA of the CDR3 is TGTGCCAGCAGCCAAGGGGGACAGCCCCAGCATTTT. Translation: CASSQGGQPQHF.